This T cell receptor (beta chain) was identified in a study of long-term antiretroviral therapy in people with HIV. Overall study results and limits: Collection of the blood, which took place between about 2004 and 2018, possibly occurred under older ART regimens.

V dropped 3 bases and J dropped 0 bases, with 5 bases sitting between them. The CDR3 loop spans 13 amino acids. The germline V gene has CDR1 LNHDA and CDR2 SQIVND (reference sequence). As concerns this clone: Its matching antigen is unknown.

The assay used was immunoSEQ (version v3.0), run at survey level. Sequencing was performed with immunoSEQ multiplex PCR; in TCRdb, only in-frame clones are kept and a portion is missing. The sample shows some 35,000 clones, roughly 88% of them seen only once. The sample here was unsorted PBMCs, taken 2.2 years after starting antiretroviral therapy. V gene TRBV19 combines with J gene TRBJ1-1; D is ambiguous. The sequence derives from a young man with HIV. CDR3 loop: CASSITLNTEAFF. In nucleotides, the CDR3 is TGTGCCAGTAGTATTACACTGAACACTGAAGCTTTCTTT.